The 5 T cell receptor beta chains below were found in one sample sequenced in a study of TIL therapy for anti-PD-1-resistant metastatic lung cancer. The immunoSEQ assay was v3. This table comes from immunoSEQ multiplex PCR, and its TCRdb copy is limited to in-frame clones, with some not included. The table lists 95,000 or so clones, roughly 65% of them singletons. The time point here: pre-treatment sample, taken before nivolumab and TIL therapy. Pleural nodules or supraclavicular lymph nodes made up most of the excised metastases sampled. The material was tumor tissue, obtained at baseline. The source is a person aged 25 to 80 with non-small cell lung cancer.

The chain uses TRBV25-1 and TRBJ2-2; D not certain. CDR1 MGHDK and CDR2 SYGVNS come from the germline V gene. The CDR3 runs to 14 residues. Trimming took off 3 bases at V and 7 bases at J, with 12 bases between the two ends. The DNA for the CDR3 is TGTGCCAGCAGTGAGAATCGCGTAAGCGGGGAGCTGTTTTTT. As protein: CASSENRVSGELFF.

V is TRBV7-3 and J is TRBJ2-1, with 9 bases matching TRBD2. The germline gives CDR1 SGHTA, CDR2 FQGTGA. The junction had 9 bases not matched to a gene; V was cut back by 0 bases and J by 12 bases. This CDR3 region has 15 residues. CDR3 coding DNA: TGTGCCAGCAGCTTAACGGCTAGCGGGAAAATAAGGCAGTTCTTC. The encoded protein is CASSLTASGKIRQFF. Variable domain in full (rest from reference TRBV7-3 and TRBJ2-1): GAGVSQTPSNKVTEKGKYVELRCDPISGHTALYWYRQSLGQGPEFLIYFQGTGAADDSGLPNDRFFAVRPEGSVSTLKIQRTERGDSAVYLCASSLTASGKIRQFFGPGTRLTVL.

The sample holds one count of this clone. CDR3 nucleotide sequence: TGTGCCACCAGTGATTTTCAGTTTAACTATGGCTACACCTTC. Residues: CATSDFQFNYGYTF. The chain combines TRBV24-1 with TRBJ1-2; D remains unclear. The CDR3 totals 14 residues. Trimming stripped 1 base from V and 1 base from J, with 6 bases between. Germline V gives CDR1 KGHDR, CDR2 SFDVKD.

The chain combines TRBV19 with TRBJ1-1; maybe TRBD1 (6 bases). The CDR3 consists of 12 residues. V lost 11 bases and J 0 bases, leaving 10 bases between the germline ends. Germline CDR1 and CDR2: LNHDA and SQIVND (reference sequence). CDR3 sequence reads: CASAGVNTEAFF. Written as DNA, the CDR3 is TGTGCCTCGGCAGGGGTGAACACTGAAGCTTTCTTT.

V is TRBV14 and J is TRBJ2-7; no firm D call. The V gene's germline CDR1 is SGHDN and CDR2 FVKESK. V shed 3 bases and J shed 2 bases, with 2 bases lying between them. This CDR3 region has 11 residues. The CDR3 DNA reads TGTGCCAGCAGCCACGCCTACGAGCAGTACTTC. It is translated as CASSHAYEQYF.